The next 3 T cell receptor beta chains were all read from a single sample in a study of blood T cell repertoires in COVID-19. This table comes from immunoSEQ multiplex PCR, and its TCRdb copy is limited to in-frame clones, with some not included. This table holds about 28,000 clones, approximately 90% found once. Source material: peripheral blood. The origin of the receptors is a human donor in a cohort sampled during active COVID-19.

The chain is built from TRBV6-5 and TRBJ1-5; D ambiguous. Trimming cost V 8 bases and J 3 bases, with 17 bases left between them. The CDR3 is 15 amino acids. CDR1 and CDR2 from the germline V gene are MNHEY and SVGAGI. The CDR3 bases are TGTGCCAGCTCTACCTCCCGGGGAATCAATCAGCCCCAGCATTTT. Translating it yields CASSTSRGINQPQHF.

The rearrangement links TRBV5-4 to TRBJ2-7, with 8 bases aligning to TRBD1. CDR3 length: 15 amino acids. The V gene end was trimmed by 4 bases and the J gene end by 2 bases; junction bases not matched to a gene: 8. The V gene's germline CDR1 is SGHNT and CDR2 YYREEE (reference sequence). Here the CDR3 DNA reads TGTGCCAGCAGCACTCGACAGGGGTCCCCCTACGAGCAGTACTTC. This gives the protein CASSTRQGSPYEQYF.

This chain joins TRBV28 and TRBJ2-7; 9 bases agree with TRBD2. The V and J ends lost 3 bases and 0 bases, in that order; junction bases with no gene match: 6. CDR3 size: 16 residues. The V gene's germline CDR1 is MDHEN and CDR2 SYDVKM. The CDR3 protein is CASSFGAGGPSYEQYF. In DNA form, the CDR3 reads TGTGCCAGCAGTTTCGGGGCGGGAGGGCCCTCCTACGAGCAGTACTTC. Full variable domain (remainder filled in from reference TRBV28 and TRBJ2-7): DVKVTQSSRYLVKRTGEKVFLECVQDMDHENMFWYRQDPGLGLRLIYFSYDVKMKEKGDIPEGYSVSREKKERFSLILESASTNQTSMYLCASSFGAGGPSYEQYFGPGTRLTVT.